This T cell receptor (beta chain) is drawn from a study of T cells in localized non-small cell lung cancer. The protocol was immunoSEQ multiplex PCR, while the TCRdb copy is restricted to in-frame clones and leaves out a portion. The sample yields 75,000 to 85,000 clones, 75% to 85% seen once. Study conclusions and caveats: Appearances in adjacent lung were noted for a median about 50 of the top 100 tumor clones.

The CDR3 covers 17 residues. J lost 0 bases, V lost 4 bases, and 9 bases had no gene match. Germline-derived CDR1 and CDR2 are SGHRS and YFSETQ. In the case of this clone: The antigen is unknown.

The clonotype was recovered from a female donor aged 60 or older with stage I lung adenocarcinoma. This rearrangement joins TRBV5-1 to TRBJ1-4, with 7 bases fitting TRBD1. Specimen: peripheral blood, collected before any cancer treatment. Here the CDR3 reads CASSRFDRAATNEKLFF. Here the CDR3 DNA reads TGCGCCAGCAGCCGATTCGACAGGGCTGCAACTAATGAAAAACTGTTTTTT.